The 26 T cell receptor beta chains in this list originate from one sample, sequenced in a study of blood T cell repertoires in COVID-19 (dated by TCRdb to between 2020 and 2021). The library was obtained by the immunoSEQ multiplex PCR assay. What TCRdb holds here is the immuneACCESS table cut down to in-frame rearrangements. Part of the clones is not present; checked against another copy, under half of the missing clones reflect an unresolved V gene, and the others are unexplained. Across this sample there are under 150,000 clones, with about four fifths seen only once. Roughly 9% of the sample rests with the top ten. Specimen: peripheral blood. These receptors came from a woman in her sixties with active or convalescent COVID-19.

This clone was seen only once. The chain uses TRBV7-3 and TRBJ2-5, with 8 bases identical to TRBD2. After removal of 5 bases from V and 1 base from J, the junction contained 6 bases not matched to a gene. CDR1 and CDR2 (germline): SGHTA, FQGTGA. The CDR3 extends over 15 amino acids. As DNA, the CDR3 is TGTGCCAGCAGCCCAATAGCGGGAACCCAAGAGACCCAGTACTTC. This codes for CASSPIAGTQETQYF.

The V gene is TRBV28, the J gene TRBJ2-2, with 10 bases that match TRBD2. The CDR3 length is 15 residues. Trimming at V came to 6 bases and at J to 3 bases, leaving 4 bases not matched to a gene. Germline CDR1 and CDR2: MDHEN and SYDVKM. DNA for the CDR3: TGTGCCAGCAGAATTAGCGGGAGGTACACCGGGGAGCTGTTTTTT. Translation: CASRISGRYTGELFF.

CDR3: CASSYSLATRSYNEQFF. CDR3 nucleotide sequence: TGTGCCAGCAGTTACTCCCTAGCGACGAGATCCTACAATGAGCAGTTCTTC. The chain has TRBV6-2 or TRBV6-3 and TRBJ2-1, with a weak D call TRBD2 (6 bases). Germline V gene sequence: CDR1 MNHEY, CDR2 SVGEGT. This CDR3 spans 17 amino acids. V gave up 0 bases and J gave up 1 base, with 13 bases separating them.

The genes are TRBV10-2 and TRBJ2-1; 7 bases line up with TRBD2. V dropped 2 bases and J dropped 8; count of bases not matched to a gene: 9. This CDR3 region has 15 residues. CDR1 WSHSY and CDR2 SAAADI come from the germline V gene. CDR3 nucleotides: TGCGCCAGCAGTGAGAGGGTAGCGGGCGGGCATGAGCAGTTCTTC. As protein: CASSERVAGGHEQFF.

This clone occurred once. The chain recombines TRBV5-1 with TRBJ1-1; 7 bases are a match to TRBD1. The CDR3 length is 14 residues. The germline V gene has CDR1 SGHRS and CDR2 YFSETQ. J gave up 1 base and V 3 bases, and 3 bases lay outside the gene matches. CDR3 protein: CASSSQGGNTEAFF. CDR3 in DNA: TGCGCCAGCAGCTCCCAGGGGGGGAACACTGAAGCTTTCTTT.

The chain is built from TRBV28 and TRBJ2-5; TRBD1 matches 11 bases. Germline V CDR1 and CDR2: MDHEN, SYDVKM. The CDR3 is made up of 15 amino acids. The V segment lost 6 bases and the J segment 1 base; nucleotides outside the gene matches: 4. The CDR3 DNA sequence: TGTGCCAGCAGATGGACAGGGGGCTCCCAAGAGACCCAGTACTTC. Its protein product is CASRWTGGSQETQYF.

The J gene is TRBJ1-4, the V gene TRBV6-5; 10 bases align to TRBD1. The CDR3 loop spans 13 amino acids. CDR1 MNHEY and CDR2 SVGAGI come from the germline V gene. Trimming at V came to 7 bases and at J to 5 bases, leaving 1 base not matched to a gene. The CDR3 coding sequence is TGTGCCAGCATGGGACAGGGGAATGAAAAACTGTTTTTT. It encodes CASMGQGNEKLFF.

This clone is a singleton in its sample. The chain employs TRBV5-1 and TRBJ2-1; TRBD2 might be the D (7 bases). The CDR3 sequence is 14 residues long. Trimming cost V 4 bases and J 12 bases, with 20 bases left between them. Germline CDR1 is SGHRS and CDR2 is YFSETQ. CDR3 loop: CASSPLGGADVQFF. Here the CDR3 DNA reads TGCGCCAGCAGCCCCCTTGGGGGGGCAGATGTGCAGTTCTTC.

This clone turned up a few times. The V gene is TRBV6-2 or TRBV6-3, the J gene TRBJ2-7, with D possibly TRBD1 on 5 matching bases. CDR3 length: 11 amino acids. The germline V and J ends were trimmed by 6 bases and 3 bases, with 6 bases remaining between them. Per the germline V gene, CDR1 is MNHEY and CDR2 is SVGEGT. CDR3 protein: CASSDSYEQYV. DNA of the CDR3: TGTGCCAGCAGCGACAGCTACGAGCAGTACGTC.

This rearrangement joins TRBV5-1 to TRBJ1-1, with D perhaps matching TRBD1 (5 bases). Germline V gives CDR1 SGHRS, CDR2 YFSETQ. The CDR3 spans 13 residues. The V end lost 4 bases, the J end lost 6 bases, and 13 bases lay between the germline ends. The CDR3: CASSQGGGAEAFF. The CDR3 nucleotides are TGCGCCAGCAGCCAGGGTGGGGGGGCTGAAGCTTTCTTT.

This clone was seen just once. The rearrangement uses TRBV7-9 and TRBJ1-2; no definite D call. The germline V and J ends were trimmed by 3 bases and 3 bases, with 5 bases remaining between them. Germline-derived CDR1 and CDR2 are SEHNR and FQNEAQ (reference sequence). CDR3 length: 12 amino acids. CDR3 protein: CASSFGDYGYTF. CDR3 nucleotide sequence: TGTGCCAGCAGCTTCGGGGACTATGGCTACACCTTC.

The CDR3 protein is CASSLQQGENYGYTF. CDR3 nucleotides: TGTGCCAGCTCACTCCAACAGGGTGAGAACTATGGCTACACCTTC. The V and J genes are TRBV18 and TRBJ1-2, with D perhaps TRBD1 (6 bases). This CDR3 has 15 amino acids. V lost 4 bases, J lost 2 bases, and 14 bases lay in between. Germline V gene data show CDR1 as KGHSH and CDR2 as LQKENI.

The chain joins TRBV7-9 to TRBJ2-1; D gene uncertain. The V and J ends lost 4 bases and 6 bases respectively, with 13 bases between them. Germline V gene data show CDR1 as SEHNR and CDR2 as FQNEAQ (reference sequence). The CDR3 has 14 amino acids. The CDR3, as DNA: TGTGCCAGCAGCTCAGGAAGGTTGGGCAATGAGCAGTTCTTC. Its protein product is CASSSGRLGNEQFF.

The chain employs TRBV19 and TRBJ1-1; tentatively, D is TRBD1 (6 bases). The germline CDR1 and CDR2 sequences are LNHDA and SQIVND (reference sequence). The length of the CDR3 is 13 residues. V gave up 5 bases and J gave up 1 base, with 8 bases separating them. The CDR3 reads CASSADRNTEAFF. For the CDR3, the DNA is TGTGCCAGTAGTGCGGACAGGAACACTGAAGCTTTCTTT.

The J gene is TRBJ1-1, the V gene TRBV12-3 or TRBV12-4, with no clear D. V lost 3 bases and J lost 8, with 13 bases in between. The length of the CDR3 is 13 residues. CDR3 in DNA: TGTGCCAGCAGTTTGCCCGAGTCTATCGAAGCTTTCTTT. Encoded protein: CASSLPESIEAFF.

The CDR3 region is CASSPAGSTDTQYF. In DNA, the CDR3 is TGTGCCAGCAGCCCTGCAGGGAGCACAGATACGCAGTATTTT. The chain carries TRBV5-4 and TRBJ2-3; TRBD1 is a possible D gene (5 bases). The CDR3 has 14 residues. Trimming removed 4 bases at V and 0 bases at J, with 9 bases between. Germline CDR1 SGHNT, CDR2 YYREEE (reference sequence).

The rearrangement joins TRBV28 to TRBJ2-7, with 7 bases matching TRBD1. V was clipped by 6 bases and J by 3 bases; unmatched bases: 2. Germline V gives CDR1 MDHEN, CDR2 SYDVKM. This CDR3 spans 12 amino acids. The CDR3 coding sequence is TGTGCCAGCAGGCCAGGGGGCTACGAGCAGTACTTC. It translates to CASRPGGYEQYF.

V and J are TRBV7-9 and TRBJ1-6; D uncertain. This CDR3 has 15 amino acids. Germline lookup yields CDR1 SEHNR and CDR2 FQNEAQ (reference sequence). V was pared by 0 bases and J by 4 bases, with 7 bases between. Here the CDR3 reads CASSLAWQYNSPLHF. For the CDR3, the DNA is TGTGCCAGCAGCTTAGCGTGGCAGTATAATTCACCCCTCCACTTT.

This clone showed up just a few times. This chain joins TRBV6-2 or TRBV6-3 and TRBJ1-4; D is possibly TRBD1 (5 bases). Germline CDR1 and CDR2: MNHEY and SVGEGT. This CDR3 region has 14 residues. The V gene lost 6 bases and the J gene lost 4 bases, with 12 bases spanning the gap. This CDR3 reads CASSPGHLNEKLFF. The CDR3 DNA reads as TGTGCCAGCAGCCCCGGACACCTTAATGAAAAACTGTTTTTT.

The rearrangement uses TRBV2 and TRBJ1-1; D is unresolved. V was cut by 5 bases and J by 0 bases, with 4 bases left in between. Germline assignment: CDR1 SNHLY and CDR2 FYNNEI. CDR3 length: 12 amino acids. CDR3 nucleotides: TGTGCCAGCAGTAGAGTGAACACTGAAGCTTTCTTT. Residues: CASSRVNTEAFF. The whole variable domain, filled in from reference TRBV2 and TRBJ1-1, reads EPEVTQTPSHQVTQMGQEVILRCVPISNHLYFYWYRQILGQKVEFLVSFYNNEISEKSEIFDDQFSVERPDGSNFTLKIRSTKLEDSAMYFCASSRVNTEAFFGQGTRLTVV.

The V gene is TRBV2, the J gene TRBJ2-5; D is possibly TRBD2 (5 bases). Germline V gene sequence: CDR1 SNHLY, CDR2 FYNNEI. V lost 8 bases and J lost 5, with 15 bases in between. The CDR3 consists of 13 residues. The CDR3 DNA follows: TGTGCCAGCCATGAGACTCGAGGGGAGACCCAGTACTTC. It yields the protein CASHETRGETQYF.

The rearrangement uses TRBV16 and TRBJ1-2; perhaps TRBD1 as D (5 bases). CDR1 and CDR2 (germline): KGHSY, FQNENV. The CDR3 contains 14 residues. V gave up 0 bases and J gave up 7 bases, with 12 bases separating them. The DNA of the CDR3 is TGTGCCAGCAGCCAATCCCGGGGGGGATCTGGCTACACCTTC. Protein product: CASSQSRGGSGYTF.

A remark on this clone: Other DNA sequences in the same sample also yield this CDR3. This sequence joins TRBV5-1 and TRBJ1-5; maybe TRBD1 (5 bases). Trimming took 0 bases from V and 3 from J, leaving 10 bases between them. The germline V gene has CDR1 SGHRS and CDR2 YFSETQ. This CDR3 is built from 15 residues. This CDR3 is CASSLGQGDNQPQHF. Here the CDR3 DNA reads TGCGCCAGCAGCTTGGGTCAGGGCGACAATCAGCCCCAGCATTTT.

This CDR3 reads CASSYGPINTEAFF. The CDR3 coding sequence is TGTGCCAGCAGTTACGGGCCAATTAACACTGAAGCTTTCTTT. V gene TRBV6-2 or TRBV6-3 combines with J gene TRBJ1-1; unclear D gene. Germline V gene data show CDR1 as MNHEY and CDR2 as SVGEGT. CDR3 length equals 14 residues. V dropped 2 bases and J dropped 2 bases, with 9 bases sitting between them.

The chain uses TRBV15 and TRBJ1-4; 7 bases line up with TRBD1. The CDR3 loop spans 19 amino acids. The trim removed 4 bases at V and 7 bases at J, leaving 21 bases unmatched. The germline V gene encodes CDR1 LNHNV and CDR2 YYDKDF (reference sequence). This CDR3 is CATSKLVSAQQGPSEKLFF. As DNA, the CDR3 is TGTGCCACCAGCAAGCTTGTCAGTGCGCAACAGGGGCCTAGTGAAAAACTGTTTTTT.

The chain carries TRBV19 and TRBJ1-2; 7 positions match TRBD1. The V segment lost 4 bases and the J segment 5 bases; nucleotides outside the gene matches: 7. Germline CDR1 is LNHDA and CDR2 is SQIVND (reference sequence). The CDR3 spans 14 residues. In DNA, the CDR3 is TGTGCCAGTAGTACCGGGACAGAAGCTTATGGCTACACCTTC. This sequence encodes CASSTGTEAYGYTF.